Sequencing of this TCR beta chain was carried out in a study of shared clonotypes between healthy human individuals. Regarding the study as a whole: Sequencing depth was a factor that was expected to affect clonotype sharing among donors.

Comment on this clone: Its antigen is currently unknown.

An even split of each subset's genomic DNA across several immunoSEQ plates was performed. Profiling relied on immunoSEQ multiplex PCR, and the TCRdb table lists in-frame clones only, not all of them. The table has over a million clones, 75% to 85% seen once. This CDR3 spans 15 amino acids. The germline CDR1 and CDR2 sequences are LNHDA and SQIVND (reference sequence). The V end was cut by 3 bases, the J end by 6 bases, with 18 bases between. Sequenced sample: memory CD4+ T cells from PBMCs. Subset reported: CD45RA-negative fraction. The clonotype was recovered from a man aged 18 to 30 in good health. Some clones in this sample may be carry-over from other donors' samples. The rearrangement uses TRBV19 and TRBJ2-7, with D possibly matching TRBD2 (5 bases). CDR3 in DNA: TGTGCCAGTAGTATTTCCTGGCCTAGCAGCGGCGAGCAGTACTTC. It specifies CASSISWPSSGEQYF.